This entry features one TCR beta chain sequence. Its specificity is unknown. The table came from immunoSEQ multiplex PCR; TCRdb's copy has only in-frame clones and leaves some out. Here the sample spans about 340,000 clones, approximately 93% being singletons. This record comes from a study of brain T cells in children with intractable seizures. The time point is: blood from clinic visit 5 months post-surgery; TSC patient then seizure free. Surgery cases with the highest brain T cell transcript signatures were chosen for sequencing. V trimming: 3 bases; J trimming: 4 bases; junction bases outside the gene matches: 8. Per germline, CDR1 GTSNPN and CDR2 SVGIG (reference sequence). The CDR3 extends over 15 amino acids. Notes on the study in general: Pre-surgery blood may have been undersampled, hiding some clones. Patients' HCMV serostatus was unknown; virus specificity rests on CDR3 similarity alone.

The input for sequencing was peripheral blood, taken about 5 months after surgery. The receptor's source is a boy under three years old with tuberous sclerosis and intractable seizures. The rearrangement joins TRBV30 to TRBJ2-3; 9 bases match TRBD1. The chain's CDR3 is CAWREGTGLADTQYF. The CDR3 DNA sequence: TGTGCCTGGAGGGAAGGGACAGGGTTGGCAGATACGCAGTATTTT. Filled out from reference TRBV30 and TRBJ2-3, the complete variable domain reads SQTIHQWPATLVQPVGSPLSLECTVEGTSNPNLYWYRQAAGRGLQLLFYSVGIGQISSEVPQNLSASRPQDRQFILSSKKLLLSDSGFYLCAWREGTGLADTQYFGPGTRLTVL.